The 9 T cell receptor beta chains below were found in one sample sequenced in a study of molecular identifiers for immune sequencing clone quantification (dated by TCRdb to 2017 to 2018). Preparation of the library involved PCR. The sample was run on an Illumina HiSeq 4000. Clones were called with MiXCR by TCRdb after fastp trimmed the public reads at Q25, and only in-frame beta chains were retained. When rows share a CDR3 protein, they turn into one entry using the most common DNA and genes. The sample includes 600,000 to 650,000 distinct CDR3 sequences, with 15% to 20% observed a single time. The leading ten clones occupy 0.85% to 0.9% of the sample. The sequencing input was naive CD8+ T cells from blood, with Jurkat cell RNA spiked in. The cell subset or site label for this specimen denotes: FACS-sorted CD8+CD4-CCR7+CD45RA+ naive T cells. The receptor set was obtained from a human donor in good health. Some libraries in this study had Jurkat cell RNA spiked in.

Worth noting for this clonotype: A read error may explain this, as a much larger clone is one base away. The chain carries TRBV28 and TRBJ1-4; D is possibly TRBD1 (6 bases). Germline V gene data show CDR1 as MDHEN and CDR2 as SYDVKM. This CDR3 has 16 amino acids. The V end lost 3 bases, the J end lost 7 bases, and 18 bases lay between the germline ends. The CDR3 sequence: CASSFSRGATPEKLFF. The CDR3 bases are TGTGCCAGCAGTTTTAGCCGGGGGGCGACTCCTGAAAAACTGTTTTTT. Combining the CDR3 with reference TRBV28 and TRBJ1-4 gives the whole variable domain DVKVTQSSRYLVKRTGEKVFLECVQDMDHENMFWYRQDPGLGLRLIYFSYDVKMKEKGDIPEGYSVSREKKERFSLILESASTNQTSMYLCASSFSRGATPEKLFFGSGTQLSVL.

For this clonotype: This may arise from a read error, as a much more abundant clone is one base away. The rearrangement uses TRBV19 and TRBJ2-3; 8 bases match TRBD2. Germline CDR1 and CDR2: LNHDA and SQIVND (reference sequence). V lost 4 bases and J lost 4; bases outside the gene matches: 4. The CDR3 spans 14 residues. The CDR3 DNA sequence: TGTGCCAGTAGTAAGCGGGGGCTGTCAGATACGCAGTATTTT. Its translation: CASSKRGLSDTQYF. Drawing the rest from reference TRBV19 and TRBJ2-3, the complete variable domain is DGGITQSPKYLFRKEGQNVTLSCEQNLNHDAMYWYRQDPGQGLRLIYYSQIVNDFQKGDIAEGYSVSREKKESFPLTVTSAQKNPTAFYLCASSKRGLSDTQYFGPGTRLTVL.

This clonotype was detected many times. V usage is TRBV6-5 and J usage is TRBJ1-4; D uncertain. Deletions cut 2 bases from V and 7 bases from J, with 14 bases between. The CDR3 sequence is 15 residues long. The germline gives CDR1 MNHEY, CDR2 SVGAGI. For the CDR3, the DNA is TGTGCCAGCAGTTACCCCCCCTGCATCAGTGAAAAACTGTTTTTT. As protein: CASSYPPCISEKLFF.

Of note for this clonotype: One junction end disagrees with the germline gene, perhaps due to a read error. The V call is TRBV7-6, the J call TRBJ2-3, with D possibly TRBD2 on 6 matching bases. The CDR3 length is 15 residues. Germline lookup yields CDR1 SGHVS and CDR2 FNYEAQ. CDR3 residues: CPSSLELTSTDTQYF. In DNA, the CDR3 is TGTCCCAGCAGCTTAGAATTAACTAGCACGGATACGCAGTATTTT.

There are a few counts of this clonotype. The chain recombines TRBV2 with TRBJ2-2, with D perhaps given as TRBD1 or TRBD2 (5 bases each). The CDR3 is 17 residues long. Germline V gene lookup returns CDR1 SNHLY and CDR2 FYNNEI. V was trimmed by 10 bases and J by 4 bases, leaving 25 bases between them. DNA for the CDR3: TGTGCCACCCGGTGGACAAGCGCGGAGGCGACCACCGGGGAGCTGTTTTTT. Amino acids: CATRWTSAEATTGELFF.

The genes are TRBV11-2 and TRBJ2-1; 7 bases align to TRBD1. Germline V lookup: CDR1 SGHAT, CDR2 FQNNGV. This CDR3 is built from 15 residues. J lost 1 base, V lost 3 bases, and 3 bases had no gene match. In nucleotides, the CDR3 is TGTGCCAGCAGCTTTCTACAGGGGTCCTACAATGAGCAGTTCTTC. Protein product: CASSFLQGSYNEQFF.

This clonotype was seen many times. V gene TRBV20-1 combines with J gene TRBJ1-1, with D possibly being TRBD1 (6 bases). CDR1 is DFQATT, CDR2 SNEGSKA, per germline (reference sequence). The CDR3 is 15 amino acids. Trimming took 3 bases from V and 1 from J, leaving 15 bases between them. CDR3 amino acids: CSASSSRGQNTEAFF. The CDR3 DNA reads TGCAGTGCTAGCTCTTCCAGGGGACAGAACACTGAAGCTTTCTTT.

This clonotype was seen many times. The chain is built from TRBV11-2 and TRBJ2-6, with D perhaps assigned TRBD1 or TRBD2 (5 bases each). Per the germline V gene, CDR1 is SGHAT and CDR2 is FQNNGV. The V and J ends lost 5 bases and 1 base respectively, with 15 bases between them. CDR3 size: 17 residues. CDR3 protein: CASSPPRGRSGANVLTF. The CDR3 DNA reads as TGTGCCAGCAGCCCCCCAAGGGGACGGTCTGGGGCCAACGTCCTGACTTTC. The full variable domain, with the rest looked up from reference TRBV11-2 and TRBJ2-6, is EAGVAQSPRYKIIEKRQSVAFWCNPISGHATLYWYQQILGQGPKLLIQFQNNGVVDDSQLPKDRFSAERLKGVDSTLKIQPAKLEDSAVYLCASSPPRGRSGANVLTFGAGSRLTVL.

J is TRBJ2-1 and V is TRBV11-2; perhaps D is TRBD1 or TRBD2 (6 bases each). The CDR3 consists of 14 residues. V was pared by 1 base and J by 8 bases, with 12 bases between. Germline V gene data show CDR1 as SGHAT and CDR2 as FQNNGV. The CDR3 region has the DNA TGTGCCAGCAGCTTAGTCCTGGGGGGCGATGAGCAGTTCTTC. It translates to CASSLVLGGDEQFF.